A selection of T cell receptor beta chains follows, all from one sample in a study of cytomegalovirus exposure and HLA in healthy donors. Profiled with immunoSEQ multiplex PCR; TCRdb holds only in-frame clones, not every one. The sample records over 75,000 clones, around 77% being singletons. The sequencing sample was made of PBMCs. The receptors come from a man aged 45 to 65 in good health and CMV-seropositive. CDR3s include the opening cysteine and the closing phenylalanine or tryptophan. A D gene is named only where the DNA matches it firmly. The listing skips clone size in some rows; elsewhere it reads once, few, many or a size class.

d_call	j_call	clone_size	v_call	cdr3_nt	cdr3_aa
-	TRBJ1-5	-	TRBV28	TGTGCCAGCAGTTCCCAAATTGGCAAAATTAGCAATCAGCCCCAGCATTTT	CASSSQIGKISNQPQHF
-	TRBJ2-5	-	TRBV5-1	TGCGCCAGCAGCGCTGGACTGCGGGAGACCCAGTACTTC	CASSAGLRETQYF
-	TRBJ2-1	-	TRBV5-1	TGCGCCAGCAGCGCGGGCCAGTATGTGAATGAGCAGTTCTTC	CASSAGQYVNEQFF
TRBD1	TRBJ1-2	-	TRBV5-4	TGTGCCAGCAGCTTGTTTACAGGGGGCGTCGGCTACACCTTC	CASSLFTGGVGYTF
-	TRBJ2-7	-	TRBV2	TGTGCCACCAGAGGGGACTCGTACGAGCAGTACTTC	CATRGDSYEQYF
-	TRBJ1-3	-	TRBV13	TGTGCCAGCAGCAATTCAGGGATGTCTGGAAACACCATATATTTT	CASSNSGMSGNTIYF
TRBD2	TRBJ2-7	-	TRBV4-3	TGCGCCAGCAGCCAAGGGGGAGGGTACGAGCAGTACTTC	CASSQGGGYEQYF
-	TRBJ1-1	-	TRBV5-1	TGCGCCAGCAGCTTGAACAGGAACACTGAAGCTTTCTTT	CASSLNRNTEAFF
-	TRBJ1-1	-	TRBV11-2	TGTGCCAGCAGCTTAGTGCCAGATACTGAAGCTTTCTTT	CASSLVPDTEAFF
TRBD1	TRBJ2-7	-	TRBV2	TGTGCCAGCAGACAAACAGGGGTGGGGGAGCAGTACTTC	CASRQTGVGEQYF
-	TRBJ2-7	-	TRBV2	TGTGCCAGCTCAGACAGGACCTACGAGCAGTACTTC	CASSDRTYEQYF
-	TRBJ1-4	-	TRBV18	TGTGCCAGCTCACCACTCTCAGGAGGGGATGAAAAACTGTTTTTT	CASSPLSGGDEKLFF
-	TRBJ2-7	-	TRBV28	TGTGCCAGCAAAGGGGCAGGGGCAGCCTACGAGCAGTACTTC	CASKGAGAAYEQYF
TRBD1	TRBJ1-2	-	TRBV6-1	TGTGCCAGCATTATGAACAGGGGGCTAGTTGGCTACACCTTC	CASIMNRGLVGYTF
TRBD1	TRBJ1-1	-	TRBV5-8	TGTGCCAGCAGCGGGACAGAGAACACTGAAGCTTTCTTT	CASSGTENTEAFF
TRBD1	TRBJ1-5	-	TRBV7-2	TGTGCCAGCAGCACCGGGACAGGGGGACAGCCCCAGCATTTT	CASSTGTGGQPQHF
-	TRBJ2-7	-	TRBV4-1	TGCGCCAATAGTTCGGCCGGATCGGACTACGAGCAGTACTTC	CANSSAGSDYEQYF
TRBD2	TRBJ2-7	-	TRBV2	TGTGCCAGCTCCCTAGCGGGGGTATGGAGCTACGAGCAGTACTTC	CASSLAGVWSYEQYF
TRBD2	TRBJ2-7	few	TRBV7-9	TGTGCCAGCAGCCAGCCGGGACTAGCACACGAGCAGTACTTC	CASSQPGLAHEQYF
TRBD2	TRBJ2-3	-	TRBV28	TGTGCCAGCAGATTAGCGGGGGGGCAGACAGATACGCAGTATTTT	CASRLAGGQTDTQYF
-	TRBJ1-2	-	TRBV30	TGTGCCTGGAGTGTATCAGGGAACTATGGCTACGCCTTC	CAWSVSGNYGYAF
TRBD1	TRBJ2-2	-	TRBV7-3	TGTGCCAGCAGCATGGACAGGGGACACACCGGGGAGCTGTTTTTT	CASSMDRGHTGELFF
TRBD1	TRBJ1-4	-	TRBV10-3	TGTGCCATCAGTGCTGGGACAGGGGAAGAAAAACTGTTTTTT	CAISAGTGEEKLFF
-	TRBJ1-5	-	TRBV2	TGTGCCAGCCTACAGGGAGCGAATCAGCCCCAGAATTTT	CASLQGANQPQNF
-	TRBJ1-6	-	TRBV27	TGTGCCAGCAGTTTTGAGGCAGGGCTGGGTTCACCCCTCCACTTT	CASSFEAGLGSPLHF
-	TRBJ1-2	once	TRBV7-2	TGTGCCAGCACCCCCCACGGACAGAACTATGGCTACACCTTC	CASTPHGQNYGYTF
-	TRBJ2-1	-	TRBV7-7	TGTGCTAGCAGTCACACACCAAACAATGAGCAGTTCTTC	CASSHTPNNEQFF
TRBD1	TRBJ1-6	-	TRBV11-2	TGTGCCAGCAGCCCACAGGGGGGCAATTCACCCCTCCACTTT	CASSPQGGNSPLHF
-	TRBJ2-7	-	TRBV7-2	TGTGCCAGCAGCTTAGGTCCGGTAAGCTCCTACGAGCAGTACTTC	CASSLGPVSSYEQYF
-	TRBJ1-4	-	TRBV4-1	TGCGCCAGCAGCCCCGGGTCGGGGGACGCTAATGAAAAACTGTTTTTT	CASSPGSGDANEKLFF
-	TRBJ1-1	-	TRBV5-1	TGCGCCAGCAGCTTGGCCGACAAGAACACTGAAGCTTTCTTT	CASSLADKNTEAFF
TRBD1	TRBJ2-3	-	TRBV18	TGTGCCAGCTCACCAAGGACAGGGGGGAAAGATACGCAGTATTTT	CASSPRTGGKDTQYF
TRBD1	TRBJ2-7	-	TRBV7-2	TGTGCCAGCAGATCAGCAGGGGGCCCCTACGAGCAGTACTTC	CASRSAGGPYEQYF
-	TRBJ1-1	-	TRBV29-1	TGCAGCGTTGTAGGGCAGGGGTTCACTGAAGCTTTCTTT	CSVVGQGFTEAFF
-	TRBJ2-7	-	TRBV4-3	TGCGCCAGCAGCCAAGATAAGGGGGCCTACGAGCAGTACTTC	CASSQDKGAYEQYF
-	TRBJ2-1	-	TRBV6-5	TGTGCCAGCAGTTACGCTCCTAGTAGTAATGAGCAGTTCTTC	CASSYAPSSNEQFF
TRBD1	TRBJ2-2	-	TRBV2	TGTGCCAGCTGGACGATCAACAGGGGGTCAGCCGGGGAGCTGTTTTTT	CASWTINRGSAGELFF
-	TRBJ2-7	few	TRBV10-3	TGTGCCATCAGTGGTTGGCAGGACTACGAGCAGTACTTC	CAISGWQDYEQYF
TRBD1	TRBJ1-2	-	TRBV29-1	TGCAGCCTTGGGGACAGCAACTATGGCTACACCTTC	CSLGDSNYGYTF
-	TRBJ2-7	-	TRBV27	TGTGCCAGCAGTGCGGGGCTCGGCCACGAGCAGTACTTC	CASSAGLGHEQYF
-	TRBJ1-2	-	TRBV7-3	TGTGCCAGCAGCTTAAGGGAAGACAGTAACTATGGCTACACCTTC	CASSLREDSNYGYTF
TRBD1	TRBJ1-2	-	TRBV19	TGTGCCAGTAGTATCGGGACAGGGTATGGCTACACCTTC	CASSIGTGYGYTF
TRBD1	TRBJ2-5	-	TRBV30	TGTGCCTTCCACAGGGGCAGGGTAGAGACCCAGTACTTC	CAFHRGRVETQYF
TRBD1	TRBJ2-2	-	TRBV19	TGTGCCAGCCAGGGACAGGGCTTTGCCGGGGAGCTGTTTTTT	CASQGQGFAGELFF
-	TRBJ2-7	-	TRBV15	TGTGCCACCGCCTCAGACTACGGGTCCTACGAGCAGTACTTC	CATASDYGSYEQYF
TRBD1	TRBJ2-5	-	TRBV18	TGTGCCAGCTCAGGACAGGGGGGACAAGAGACCCAGTACTTC	CASSGQGGQETQYF
-	TRBJ1-5	-	TRBV10-1	TGCGCCAGCAGGGTCTCGGGGTGGAATCAGCCCCAGCATTTT	CASRVSGWNQPQHF
TRBD1	TRBJ1-4	-	TRBV28	TGTGCCAGCAGTTTAGAGGGGGCGGTTGAAAAACTGTTTTTT	CASSLEGAVEKLFF
TRBD2	TRBJ2-7	-	TRBV9	TGTGCCAGCAGCCGGGACTACTACGAGCAGTACTTC	CASSRDYYEQYF
TRBD1	TRBJ2-5	-	TRBV4-2	TGTGCTAGCAGCCCGACAGGGGAGACCCAGTACTTC	CASSPTGETQYF